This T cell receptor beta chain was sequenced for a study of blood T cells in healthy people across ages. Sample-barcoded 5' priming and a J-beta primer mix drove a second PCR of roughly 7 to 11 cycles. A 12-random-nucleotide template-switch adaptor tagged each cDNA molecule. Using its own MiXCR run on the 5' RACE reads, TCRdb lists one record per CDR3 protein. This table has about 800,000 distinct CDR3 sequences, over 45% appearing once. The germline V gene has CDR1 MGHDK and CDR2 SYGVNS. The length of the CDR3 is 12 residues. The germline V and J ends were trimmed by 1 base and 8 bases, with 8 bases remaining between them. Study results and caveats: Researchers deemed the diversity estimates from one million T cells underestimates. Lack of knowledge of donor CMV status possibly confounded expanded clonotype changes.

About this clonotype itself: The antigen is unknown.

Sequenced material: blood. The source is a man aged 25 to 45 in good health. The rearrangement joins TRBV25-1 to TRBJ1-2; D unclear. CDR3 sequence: CASSEFGAGYTF. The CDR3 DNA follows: TGTGCCAGCAGTGAATTTGGAGCCGGCTACACCTTC.